This is a list of T cell receptor beta chains from one sample in a study of blood T cell repertoires in COVID-19. Clones were sequenced by immunoSEQ multiplex PCR, and TCRdb holds only the in-frame ones, with some missing. The repertoire includes 150,000 to 200,000 clones, around 91% of them detected once, and around 0.77% sits in the top ten. The sequencing sample was made of PBMCs or T cells enriched from blood (not recorded which). Receptor source: a woman aged 18-30 years who had recovered from COVID-19. The CDR3 runs from the conserved cysteine through the conserved F or W.

V,CDR3
TRBV29-1,CSVDTGNTIYF
TRBV6-5,CASSYSNRENIQYF
TRBV28,CASSLWGGRGPYEQYF
TRBV27,CASSFLPLVPNEQFF
TRBV6-5,CASVAGSVTYGYTF
TRBV7-2,CASAPGRGSLTDTQYF
TRBV6-1,CASSHQGTIYNEQFF
TRBV7-3,CASSLTGGATQYF
TRBV5-1,CASFPTAGNEQFF
TRBV7-3,CASSQLGTVGGQETQYF
TRBV12-2,CASRLARAGTLQETQYF
TRBV12-3/TRBV12-4,CASREGSIYGYTF
TRBV6-5,CASSTQRTGGYEQYF
TRBV4-3,CASSQDISHQPQHF
TRBV19,CASSIWTSGTSTDTQYF
TRBV29-1,CSGGQADTGELFF
TRBV5-8,CASSLAGRGSAYNSPLHF
TRBV7-3,CASSSAGGSYEQFF
TRBV4-2,CASSQDRWDTNYEQYF
TRBV7-9,CASRGLGDSPLHF
TRBV28,CASTPRGTGDWGSGNTIYF
TRBV6-8,CASRDKTYEQYF
TRBV5-1,CASSLDRGRLETQYF
TRBV4-3,CASSQDRRQIYEQYF
TRBV28,CASSLGVNEQFF
TRBV7-8,CASSSRLVGPHEQFF
TRBV4-1,CASSQGGLAVSYNEQFF
TRBV15,CATSRGLAEYTGELFF
TRBV24-1,CATSDFRGEQYF
TRBV2,CASSALLSGRVGRFF
TRBV4-1,CASSSSIIGGTGGNEKLFF
TRBV4-1,CASSNYQGTAGNTIYF
TRBV4-2,CASSRHGEREQYF
TRBV30,CAWSSRTGINEQYF
TRBV7-3,CASSLQPLGGNTEAFF
TRBV9,CASSQGVGGDEKLFF
TRBV6-5,CASRGGAEANTEAFF
TRBV13,CASSLSLGRLGAYEQYF
TRBV24-1,CATSARNRQGLREQYF
TRBV5-1,CASSLQPQGRETQYF
TRBV5-4,CASRRKVENTEAFF
TRBV5-4,CASKQAARGYGYTF
TRBV28,CASSADRLNEKLFF
TRBV5-1,CASTLGGAYEQYF
TRBV4-1,CASSQDQAMRSYEQYF
TRBV5-8,CASSSGQGDSNEQYF
TRBV29-1,CSVGRVQQYF
TRBV2,CASSVRGMQPQHF
TRBV30,CAWSVTGLAGDNEQFF
TRBV28,CATRGQGGNTEAFF
TRBV6-5,CASIAGSYGYTF
TRBV7-9,CASSPGQPGYGYTF
TRBV4-1,CASSQTGSWEKLFF
TRBV5-4,CASSLGPLRGLF
TRBV9,CASSVEGLAGVGLGDEQFF
TRBV28,CASSFFPGQGVTTGELFF
TRBV6-6,CASSSPRGEHSPLHF
TRBV10-3,CAINPSGRASDTQYF